One and the same sample provided the 25 T cell receptor beta chains below, sequenced in a study of PD-L1 blockade in urothelial cancer. Time point here: pretreatment peripheral blood. Data came from immunoSEQ multiplex PCR; TCRdb stores just in-frame clones and leaves some out. The sample consists of roughly 50,000 clones, around nine tenths of them appearing once. The sequencing used PBMCs, collected around atezolizumab (anti-PD-L1) treatment. The receptor set was obtained from a woman in her sixties with urothelial cancer.

This sequence joins TRBV7-2 and TRBJ2-7; TRBD2 matches 7 bases. Germline V gives CDR1 SGHTA, CDR2 FQGNSA. After removal of 1 base from V and 4 bases from J, the junction contained 4 bases not matched to a gene. The CDR3 runs to 14 residues. Here the CDR3 DNA reads TGTGCCAGCAGCTTAGGACTAGCAGGGTACGAGCAGTACTTC. Protein sequence: CASSLGLAGYEQYF.

This chain joins TRBV7-7 and TRBJ2-7; 10 bases match TRBD1. The V gene's germline CDR1 is SSHAT and CDR2 FNYEAQ (reference sequence). With V trimmed by 1 base and J by 4 bases, 4 bases remained unmatched. The CDR3 spans 15 residues. The CDR3 DNA reads as TGTGCCAGCAGCTTAGGGACAGGGGGTGAATACGAGCAGTACTTC. Amino acids: CASSLGTGGEYEQYF.

This clone was found once. The V gene is TRBV25-1, the J gene TRBJ1-1, with 7 bases identical to TRBD1. J gave up 3 bases and V 5 bases, and 9 bases lay outside the gene matches. The CDR3 contains 15 residues. Germline V CDR1 and CDR2: MGHDK, SYGVNS. CDR3 amino acids: CASSSLTGWHTEAFF. CDR3 coding DNA: TGTGCCAGCAGTTCGTTGACAGGGTGGCACACTGAAGCTTTCTTT.

The chain combines TRBV27 with TRBJ2-2; D call uncertain. With 5 bases removed from V and 8 bases from J, the gap between germline ends came to 15 bases. Germline CDR1 is MNHEY and CDR2 is SMNVEV (reference sequence). This CDR3 region has 14 residues. This chain's CDR3 is CASSPSPSLGELFF. In DNA, the CDR3 is TGTGCCAGCAGTCCCTCCCCCAGTTTAGGGGAGCTGTTTTTT.

J is TRBJ2-1 and V is TRBV4-2, with TRBD2 matching 11 bases. Trimming took 4 bases from V and 6 from J; bases not matched to a gene: 8. CDR1 and CDR2 (germline): LGHNA, YNFKEQ. The CDR3 has 16 residues. CDR3 region: CASSLYSGGAVNEQFF. CDR3 nucleotides: TGTGCCAGCAGCCTCTATAGCGGGGGGGCCGTCAATGAGCAGTTCTTC.

The chain links TRBV5-1 to TRBJ2-1, with D possibly TRBD1 on 5 matching bases. Trimming pared 0 bases from V and 9 bases from J, leaving 7 bases between. The CDR3 totals 12 residues. In germline, CDR1 is SGHRS, CDR2 YFSETQ. As DNA, the CDR3 is TGCGCCAGCAGCTTGGCAAGGGGTGAGCAGTTCTTC. Encoded protein: CASSLARGEQFF.

This sequence joins TRBV7-2 and TRBJ2-7; D gene ambiguous. Germline CDR1 and CDR2: SGHTA and FQGNSA. Trimming removed 4 bases at V and 4 bases at J, with 5 bases between. The CDR3 has 11 amino acids. As DNA, the CDR3 is TGTGCCAGCAGCTCCCTGTACGAGCAGTACTTC. It encodes CASSSLYEQYF.

This chain connects TRBV11-2 to TRBJ2-3, with D unclear. Trimming left V 5 bases short and J 6 bases short, with 12 bases between. Germline-derived CDR1 and CDR2 are SGHAT and FQNNGV. The CDR3 totals 13 residues. The DNA of the CDR3 is TGTGCCAGCAGCCCTTTCCGAGTGGATACGCAGTATTTT. It specifies CASSPFRVDTQYF. The whole variable domain, remainder taken from reference TRBV11-2 and TRBJ2-3, is EAGVAQSPRYKIIEKRQSVAFWCNPISGHATLYWYQQILGQGPKLLIQFQNNGVVDDSQLPKDRFSAERLKGVDSTLKIQPAKLEDSAVYLCASSPFRVDTQYFGPGTRLTVL.

The chain carries TRBV7-2 and TRBJ2-1, with 9 bases fitting TRBD2. J gave up 5 bases and V 6 bases, and 17 bases lay outside the gene matches. CDR1 and CDR2 from the germline V gene are SGHTA and FQGNSA. CDR3 size: 18 residues. This chain's CDR3 is CASRRVFMGTSPNNEQFF. The CDR3 nucleotides are TGTGCCAGCAGAAGGGTTTTTATGGGGACTAGCCCTAACAATGAGCAGTTCTTC.

This clone was seen once. The chain recombines TRBV5-5 with TRBJ2-3; 8 positions agree with TRBD2. Germline V CDR1 and CDR2: SGHKS, YYEKEE (reference sequence). This CDR3 is built from 15 residues. With V trimmed by 0 bases and J by 9 bases, 9 bases remained unmatched. CDR3 residues: CASSLVRGGRDTQYF. The CDR3 DNA follows: TGTGCCAGCAGCTTGGTACGGGGGGGCCGGGACACGCAGTATTTT.

The chain couples TRBV18 to TRBJ2-7; 15 bases are a match to TRBD2. Looked up from germline, CDR1 is KGHSH and CDR2 is LQKENI. This CDR3 contains 15 residues. Trimming took 6 bases from V and 5 from J; bases not matched to a gene: 5. CDR3 sequence (DNA): TGTGCCAGCTCTCCAGGACTAGCGGGAGGGGACGAGCAGTACTTC. Amino acids: CASSPGLAGGDEQYF.

The chain uses TRBV9 and TRBJ1-2, with D perhaps matching TRBD1 (5 bases). This CDR3 has 12 residues. The V gene lost 7 bases and the J gene lost 4 bases, with 11 bases spanning the gap. Germline V gene data show CDR1 as SGDLS and CDR2 as YYNGEE. CDR3 bases: TGTGCCAGCGGCAGGGTCGTCTATGGCTACACCTTC. Translation: CASGRVVYGYTF.

The chain carries TRBV29-1 and TRBJ2-2, with D unclear. The CDR3 length is 13 residues. CDR1 is SQVTM and CDR2 is ANQGSEA in the germline V gene. V was cut by 8 bases and J by 1 base, with 11 bases left in between. In DNA, the CDR3 is TGCAGCTACGAGATTCTGAACACCGGGGAGCTGTTTTTT. Translation: CSYEILNTGELFF.

The rearrangement joins TRBV9 to TRBJ1-1, with 7 bases identical to TRBD1. The CDR3 runs 14 residues. The V gene's germline CDR1 is SGDLS and CDR2 YYNGEE. V lost 4 bases and J lost 4; bases outside the gene matches: 7. This CDR3 reads CASSPHRGGTEAFF. The CDR3 coding sequence is TGTGCCAGCAGCCCCCACAGGGGTGGCACTGAAGCTTTCTTT. Together with reference TRBV9 and TRBJ1-1, the CDR3 gives the full variable domain: DSGVTQTPKHLITATGQRVTLRCSPRSGDLSVYWYQQSLDQGLQFLIQYYNGEERAKGNILERFSAQQFPDLHSELNLSSLELGDSALYFCASSPHRGGTEAFFGQGTRLTVV.

The genes are TRBV4-2 and TRBJ2-1, with 12 bases matching TRBD2. CDR1 and CDR2 (germline): LGHNA, YNFKEQ. The CDR3 runs 17 residues. Trimming removed 1 base from V and 6 bases from J; junction bases left unmatched: 7. In DNA, the CDR3 is TGTGCCAGCAGCCAAGCAGCTAGCGGGAGGGCCTTCAATGAGCAGTTCTTC. It specifies CASSQAASGRAFNEQFF.

The chain combines TRBV6-6 with TRBJ1-5, with D possibly TRBD1 on 6 matching bases. The germline V gene encodes CDR1 MNHNY and CDR2 SVGAGI (reference sequence). The V gene lost 6 bases and the J gene lost 1 base, with 10 bases spanning the gap. CDR3 length: 14 amino acids. The CDR3 sequence: CASRTGQSNQPQHF. The CDR3 bases are TGTGCCAGCAGAACCGGACAGAGCAATCAGCCCCAGCATTTT.

The V and J genes are TRBV4-1 and TRBJ2-7; D gene ambiguous. Germline-derived CDR1 and CDR2 are MGHRA and YSYEKL. With 3 bases removed from V and 2 bases from J, the gap between germline ends came to 8 bases. CDR3 length equals 13 residues. In DNA, the CDR3 is TGCGCCAGCAGCCAGGCGGATCCCTACGAGCAGTACTTC. It is translated as CASSQADPYEQYF.

The genes are TRBV18 and TRBJ1-2; 8 bases line up with TRBD1. The J segment lost 3 bases and the V segment lost 6 bases, leaving 9 bases of the junction unmatched. The CDR3 spans 15 residues. CDR1 and CDR2 (germline): KGHSH, LQKENI. CDR3 region: CASSLDRGKYYGYTF. The CDR3 bases are TGTGCCAGCTCGCTCGACAGGGGTAAATACTATGGCTACACCTTC.

The chain carries TRBV2 and TRBJ1-2; 9 bases agree with TRBD1. J lost 3 bases, V lost 5 bases, and 4 bases had no gene match. This CDR3 comprises 14 residues. Looked up from germline, CDR1 is SNHLY and CDR2 is FYNNEI. This CDR3 reads CASSYDRGDYGYTF. CDR3 in DNA: TGTGCCAGCAGTTACGACAGGGGGGACTATGGCTACACCTTC.

This sequence joins TRBV4-1 and TRBJ2-1; TRBD2 matches at 7 bases. CDR3 length equals 15 residues. V trimming: 6 bases; J trimming: 9 bases; junction bases outside the gene matches: 14. The germline CDR1 and CDR2 sequences are MGHRA and YSYEKL. CDR3 in DNA: TGCGCCAGCAGGCAAAGGACTAGGGGAGGGCCTGAGCAGTTCTTC. It specifies CASRQRTRGGPEQFF.

J is TRBJ2-7 and V is TRBV29-1, with 9 bases identical to TRBD1. Germline V gene data show CDR1 as SQVTM and CDR2 as ANQGSEA. The V gene end was trimmed by 2 bases and the J gene end by 4 bases; junction bases not matched to a gene: 9. The CDR3 loop spans 15 amino acids. For the CDR3, the DNA is TGCAGCGTTGAACACCGGGACAGGGAGGGGTACGAGCAGTACTTC. This codes for CSVEHRDREGYEQYF.

This chain's CDR3 is CASSPGLAVTDTQYF. CDR3 nucleotide sequence: TGTGCCAGCAGCCCGGGACTAGCGGTCACAGATACGCAGTATTTT. The gene calls are TRBV13 and TRBJ2-3; 11 bases align to TRBD2. Trimming at V came to 5 bases and at J to 2 bases, leaving 3 bases not matched to a gene. The CDR3 covers 15 residues. The germline V gene encodes CDR1 PRHDT and CDR2 FYEKMQ (reference sequence).

The V and J genes are TRBV5-1 and TRBJ1-2, with 7 bases lining up with TRBD1. The CDR3 consists of 14 residues. V lost 4 bases to trimming and J lost 2 bases; unmatched junction nucleotides: 5. CDR1 SGHRS and CDR2 YFSETQ come from the germline V gene. The CDR3 bases are TGCGCCAGCAGCCCTGGGACAGTAAACTATGGCTACACCTTC. This codes for CASSPGTVNYGYTF.

This chain connects TRBV7-2 to TRBJ1-4, with a weak D call TRBD1 (6 bases). Trimming cost V 1 base and J 10 bases, with 22 bases left between them. Germline V gives CDR1 SGHTA, CDR2 FQGNSA. The CDR3 is 17 amino acids. The DNA for the CDR3 is TGTGCCAGCAGCTTAGGTCAAGGCGGCAGGGGTTCGGGAAAACTGTTTTTT. It translates to CASSLGQGGRGSGKLFF.

This clone appeared a few times. This chain links TRBV5-1 with TRBJ2-2, with 9 positions matching TRBD2. CDR1 SGHRS and CDR2 YFSETQ come from the germline V gene. V was pared by 4 bases and J by 6 bases, with 16 bases of the junction left unmatched. This CDR3 is built from 18 residues. The CDR3 spells CASSTQPGVAGAAGELFF. Written as DNA, the CDR3 is TGCGCCAGCAGCACACAACCCGGGGTAGCGGGAGCGGCCGGGGAGCTGTTTTTT.